This T cell receptor (beta chain) comes out of a study of T-cell reconstitution after alpha-beta-depleted transplantation in children. V lost 4 bases and J lost 0, with 13 bases in between. The length of the CDR3 is 16 residues. CDR1 is MNHEY, CDR2 SVGAGI, per germline. Unique molecular identifiers featured in how the TCRbeta library was prepared. A single record per CDR3 protein comes from TCRdb applying MiXCR to the PCR reads. This sample yields about 540,000 distinct CDR3 sequences, of which about 16% are seen a single time; more than 2.5% belongs to the top ten. The chain employs TRBV6-5 and TRBJ2-1, with D tentatively TRBD2 (6 bases). This clonotype was sampled from a human donor who donated a stem cell graft to a child with acute lymphoblastic leukemia. Material: PBMCs from the stem cell graft donor, obtained from the stem cell graft. The CDR3 DNA reads TGTGCCAGCAGTTTCAATAGCGGTAGCTCCTACAATGAGCAGTTCTTC. It translates to CASSFNSGSSYNEQFF.